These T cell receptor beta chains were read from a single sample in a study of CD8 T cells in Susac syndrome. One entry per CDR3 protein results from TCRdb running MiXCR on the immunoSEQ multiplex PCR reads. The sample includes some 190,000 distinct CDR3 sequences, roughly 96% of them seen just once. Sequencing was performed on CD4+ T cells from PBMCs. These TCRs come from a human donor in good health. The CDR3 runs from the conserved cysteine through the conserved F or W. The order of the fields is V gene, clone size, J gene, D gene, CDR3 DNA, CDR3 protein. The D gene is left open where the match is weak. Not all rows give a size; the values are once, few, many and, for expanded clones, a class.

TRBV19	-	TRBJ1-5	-	TGTGCCAGTAGTCGAATTGGAGGGAATCAGCCCCAGCATTTT	CASSRIGGNQPQHF
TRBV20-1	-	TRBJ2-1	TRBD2	TGCAGTGTTCCGGGACTAACGGCTAGTGTGTTCTTC	CSVPGLTASVFF
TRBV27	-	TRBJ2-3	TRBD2	TGTGCCAGCAGGTCTCGCGGGGGGAACGGCTATAGCACAGATACGCAGTATTTT	CASRSRGGNGYSTDTQYF
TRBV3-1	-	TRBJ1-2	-	TGTGCCAGCGGCGGACAAGGCTATGGCTACACCTTC	CASGGQGYGYTF
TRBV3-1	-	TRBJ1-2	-	TGTGCCAGCAGCCAAGTGGGCGGCTACACCTTC	CASSQVGGYTF
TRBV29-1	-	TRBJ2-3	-	TGCAGCGTTCGAGAGGGCGCAGATACGCAGTATTTT	CSVREGADTQYF
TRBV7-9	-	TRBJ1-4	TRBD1	TGTGCCAGCAGCTTAAGGGACAGGGCTAATGAAAAACTGTTTTTT	CASSLRDRANEKLFF
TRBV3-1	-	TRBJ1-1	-	TGTGCCAGCAGCCCGGAGACAGGACACACTGAAGCTTTCTTT	CASSPETGHTEAFF
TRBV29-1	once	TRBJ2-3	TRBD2	TGCAGCGTTGATGTAGCGGGAGGGCAAAATACGCAGTATTTT	CSVDVAGGQNTQYF
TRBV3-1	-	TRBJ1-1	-	TGTGCCAGCAGCCAAGGGGGAGCGGAAGCTTTCTTT	CASSQGGAEAFF
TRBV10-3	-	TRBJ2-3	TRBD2	TGTGCCTCCCGGAGGGGAGGGGCATCGGCAGATACGCAGTATTTT	CASRRGGASADTQYF
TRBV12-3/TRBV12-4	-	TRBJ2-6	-	TGTGCCAGCAGTTTCCCTGGAGGGACTGGGGCCAACGTCCTGACTTTC	CASSFPGGTGANVLTF
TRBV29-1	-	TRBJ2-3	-	TGCAGCGTTGTACCGGAGGGAGCCACAGATACGCAGTATTTT	CSVVPEGATDTQYF
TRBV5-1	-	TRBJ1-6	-	TGCGCCAGCAGCTTGGGCTCGGCAAATAATTCACCCCTCCACTTT	CASSLGSANNSPLHF
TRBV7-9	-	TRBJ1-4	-	TGTGCCAGCAGCTTTGTCCCTCCTGAAAAACTGTTTTTT	CASSFVPPEKLFF
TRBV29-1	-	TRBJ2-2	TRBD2	TGCAGCGTTGGACGGGCTAGCGGGGCGAACACCGGGGAGCTGTTTTTT	CSVGRASGANTGELFF
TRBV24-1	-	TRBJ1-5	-	TGTGCCACGGCGGGGGGCTCCGGCAATCAGCCCCAGCATTTT	CATAGGSGNQPQHF
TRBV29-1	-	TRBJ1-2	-	TGCAGCGTTGGGCCCCAGGGAGATGGCTACACCTTC	CSVGPQGDGYTF
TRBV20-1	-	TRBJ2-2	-	TGCAGTGCAATCCCGGAACTAGACACCGGGGAGCTGTTTTTT	CSAIPELDTGELFF
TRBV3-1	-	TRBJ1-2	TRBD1	TGTGCCAGCAGCCATCGGGACAGGGGGGACTATGGCTACACCTTC	CASSHRDRGDYGYTF
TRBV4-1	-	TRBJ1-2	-	TGCGCCAGCAGCCAATTTCCAGGGCGCTATGGCTACACCTTC	CASSQFPGRYGYTF
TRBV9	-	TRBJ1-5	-	TGTGCCAGCAGCGTAGAAGGGGGGCAGCCCCAGCATTTT	CASSVEGGQPQHF
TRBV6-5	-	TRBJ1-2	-	TGTGCCAGCAGTTTGTCTTTCGAGGTGCACTATGGCTACACCTTC	CASSLSFEVHYGYTF
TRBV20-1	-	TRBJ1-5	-	TGCAGTGCTAGATCTTTCCGAGGACAGCCCCAGCATTTT	CSARSFRGQPQHF
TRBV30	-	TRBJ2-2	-	TGTGCCTGGAGTGTACTATTGAGCGGGGAGCTGTTTTTT	CAWSVLLSGELFF
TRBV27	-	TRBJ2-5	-	TGTGCCAGCAGTTTATACAGACAAGAGACCCAGTACTTC	CASSLYRQETQYF
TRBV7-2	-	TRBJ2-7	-	TGTGCCAGCAGCCGAAACCCGGGACACCACGAGCAGTACTTC	CASSRNPGHHEQYF
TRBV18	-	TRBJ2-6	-	TGTGCCAGCTCACCCACAGGGTATGGGGCCAACGTCCTGACTTTC	CASSPTGYGANVLTF
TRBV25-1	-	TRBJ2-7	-	TGTGCCAGCAGATCGAATTGGGGGGAGGCGGCGGAGCAGTACTTC	CASRSNWGEAAEQYF
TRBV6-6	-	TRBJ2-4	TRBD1	TGTGCCAGCAGGGAAGACAGGGATGAGGACATTCAGTACTTC	CASREDRDEDIQYF
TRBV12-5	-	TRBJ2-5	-	TGTGCTAGTGGTTCCGCGGGGACGCTGGAGACCCAGTACTTC	CASGSAGTLETQYF
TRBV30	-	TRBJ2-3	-	TGTGCCTGGAGTGCCAACACAGATACGCAGTATTTT	CAWSANTDTQYF
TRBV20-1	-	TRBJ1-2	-	TGCAGTGCGTCCTCGGGACGGTCCTATGGCTACACCTTC	CSASSGRSYGYTF
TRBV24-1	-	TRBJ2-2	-	TGTGCCACCAGTGAGGCAGGGGTCACCGGGGAGCTGTTTTTT	CATSEAGVTGELFF
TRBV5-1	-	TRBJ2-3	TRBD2	TGCGCCAGCAGCCAAATAGCGGGGGAAACCACAGATACGCAGTATTTT	CASSQIAGETTDTQYF
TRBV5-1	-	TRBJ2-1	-	TGCGCCAGCAGCTTGGATTCGGTTAGTGAGCAGTTCTTC	CASSLDSVSEQFF
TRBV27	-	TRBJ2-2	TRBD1	TGTGCCAGCAGGCGCCAGGGGGCCGGGGAGCTGTTTTTT	CASRRQGAGELFF
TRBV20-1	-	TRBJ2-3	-	TGCAGCGGGGTAGGAACAGATACGCAGTATTTT	CSGVGTDTQYF
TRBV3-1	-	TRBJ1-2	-	TGTGCCAGCAGCCCCAGACAAAGCGCCGGCTACACCTTC	CASSPRQSAGYTF
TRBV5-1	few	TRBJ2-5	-	TGCGCCAGCAGCCAGGGGTCCCAAGAGACCCAGTACTTC	CASSQGSQETQYF